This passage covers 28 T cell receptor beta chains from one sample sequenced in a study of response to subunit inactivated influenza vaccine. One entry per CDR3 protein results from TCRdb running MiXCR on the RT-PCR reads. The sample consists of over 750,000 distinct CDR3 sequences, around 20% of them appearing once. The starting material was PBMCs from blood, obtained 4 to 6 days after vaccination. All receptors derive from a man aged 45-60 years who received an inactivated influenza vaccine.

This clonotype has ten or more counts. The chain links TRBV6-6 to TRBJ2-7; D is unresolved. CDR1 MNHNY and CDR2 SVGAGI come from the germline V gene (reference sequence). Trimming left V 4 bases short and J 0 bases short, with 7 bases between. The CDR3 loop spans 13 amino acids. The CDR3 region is CASSFTDSYEQYF. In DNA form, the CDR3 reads TGTGCCAGCAGTTTCACAGACTCCTACGAGCAGTACTTC.

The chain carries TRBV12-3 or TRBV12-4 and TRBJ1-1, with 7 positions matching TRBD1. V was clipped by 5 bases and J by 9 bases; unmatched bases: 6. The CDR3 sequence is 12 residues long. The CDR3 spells CASSAETGKAFF. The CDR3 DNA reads TGTGCCAGCAGTGCAGAGACAGGGAAAGCTTTCTTT.

The CDR3 DNA reads TGCGCCAGCAGTTCAGCTTACACCGGGGAGCTGTTTTTT. Translated: CASSSAYTGELFF. The gene calls are TRBV10-2 and TRBJ2-2; D gene uncertain. Trimming took off 5 bases at V and 3 bases at J, with 7 bases between the two ends. The CDR3 totals 13 residues. Germline CDR1 WSHSY, CDR2 SAAADI.

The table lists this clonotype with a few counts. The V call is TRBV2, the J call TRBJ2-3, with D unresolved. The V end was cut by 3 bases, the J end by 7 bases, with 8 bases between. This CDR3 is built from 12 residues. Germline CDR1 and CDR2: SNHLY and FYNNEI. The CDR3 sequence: CASSDTSYTQYF. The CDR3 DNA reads TGTGCCAGCAGTGACACCTCCTATACGCAGTATTTT.

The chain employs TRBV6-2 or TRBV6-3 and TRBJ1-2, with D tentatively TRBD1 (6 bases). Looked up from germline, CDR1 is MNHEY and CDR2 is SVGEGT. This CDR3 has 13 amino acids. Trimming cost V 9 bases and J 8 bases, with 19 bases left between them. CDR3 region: CASNTAGVEGYTF. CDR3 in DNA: TGTGCCAGTAACACCGCAGGGGTGGAAGGCTACACCTTC.

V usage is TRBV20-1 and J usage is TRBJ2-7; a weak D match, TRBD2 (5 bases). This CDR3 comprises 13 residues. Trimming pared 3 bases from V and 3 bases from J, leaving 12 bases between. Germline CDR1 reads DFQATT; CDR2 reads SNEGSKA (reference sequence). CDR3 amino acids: CSARDGNRYEQYF. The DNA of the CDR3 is TGCAGTGCTAGGGACGGGAACCGCTACGAGCAGTACTTC.

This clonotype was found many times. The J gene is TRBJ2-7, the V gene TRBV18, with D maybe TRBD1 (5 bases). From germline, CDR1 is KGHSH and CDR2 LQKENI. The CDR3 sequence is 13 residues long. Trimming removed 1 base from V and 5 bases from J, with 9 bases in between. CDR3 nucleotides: TGTGCCAGCTCACCACGACAGCTGGACGAGCAGTACTTC. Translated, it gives CASSPRQLDEQYF.

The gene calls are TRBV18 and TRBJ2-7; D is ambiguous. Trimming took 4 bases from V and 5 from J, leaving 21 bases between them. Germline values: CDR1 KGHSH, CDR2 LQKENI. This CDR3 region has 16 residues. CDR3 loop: CASSRDRPDTKHEQYF. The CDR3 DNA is TGTGCCAGCTCACGGGATCGACCCGATACAAAGCACGAGCAGTACTTC.

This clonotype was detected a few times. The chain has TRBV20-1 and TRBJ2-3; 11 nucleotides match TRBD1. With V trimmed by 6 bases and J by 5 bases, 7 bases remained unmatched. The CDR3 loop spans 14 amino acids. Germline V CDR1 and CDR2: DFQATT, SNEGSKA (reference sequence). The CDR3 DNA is TGCAGTGCGCGGACAGGGGGCTGGGGAGATACGCAGTATTTT. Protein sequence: CSARTGGWGDTQYF.

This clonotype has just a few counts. As DNA, the CDR3 is TGTGCCAGCAGCTGGACGGAAGATAATTCACCCCTCCACTTT. Amino acids: CASSWTEDNSPLHF. The rearrangement uses TRBV6-1 and TRBJ1-6, with unresolved D. CDR3 size: 14 residues. Germline V CDR1 and CDR2: MNHNS, SASEGT. Trimming stripped 6 bases from V and 5 bases from J, with 11 bases between.

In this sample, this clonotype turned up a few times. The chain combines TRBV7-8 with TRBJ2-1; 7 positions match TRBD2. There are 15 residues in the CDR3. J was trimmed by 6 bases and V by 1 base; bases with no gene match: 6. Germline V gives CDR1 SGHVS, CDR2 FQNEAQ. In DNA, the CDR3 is TGTGCCAGCAGCTTAGGGCTAGCGGTCGCCAATGAGCAGTTCTTC. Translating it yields CASSLGLAVANEQFF.

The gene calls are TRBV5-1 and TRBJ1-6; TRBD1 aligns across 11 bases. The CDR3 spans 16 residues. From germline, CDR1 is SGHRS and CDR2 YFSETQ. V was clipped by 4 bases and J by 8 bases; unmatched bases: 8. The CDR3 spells CASSKTGTGGYSPLHF. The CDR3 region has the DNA TGCGCCAGCAGCAAAACCGGGACAGGGGGTTATTCACCCCTCCACTTT.

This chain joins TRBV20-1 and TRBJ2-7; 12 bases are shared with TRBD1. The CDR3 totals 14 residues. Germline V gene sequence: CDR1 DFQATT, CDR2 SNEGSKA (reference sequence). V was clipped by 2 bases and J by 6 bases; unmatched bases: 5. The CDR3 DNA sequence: TGCAGTGCTAGAACCGGGACAGGGGGCCTCGAGCAGTACTTC. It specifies CSARTGTGGLEQYF.

CDR3 sequence (DNA): TGCAGTGCTACCGGGACAGTTTACACCGGGGAGCTGTTTTTT. Protein product: CSATGTVYTGELFF. This sequence joins TRBV20-1 and TRBJ2-2; 7 bases line up with TRBD1. The CDR3 sequence is 14 residues long. The J segment lost 3 bases and the V segment lost 4 bases, leaving 5 bases of the junction unmatched. Germline CDR1 DFQATT, CDR2 SNEGSKA (reference sequence).

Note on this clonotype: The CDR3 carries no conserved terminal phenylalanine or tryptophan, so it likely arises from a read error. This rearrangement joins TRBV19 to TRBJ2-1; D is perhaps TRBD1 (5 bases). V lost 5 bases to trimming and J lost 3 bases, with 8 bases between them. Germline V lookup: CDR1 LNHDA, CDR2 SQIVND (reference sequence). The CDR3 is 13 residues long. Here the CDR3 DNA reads TGTGCCAGTAGTCTTGACAGCTACAATGAGCAGTTCATC. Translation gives CASSLDSYNEQFI.

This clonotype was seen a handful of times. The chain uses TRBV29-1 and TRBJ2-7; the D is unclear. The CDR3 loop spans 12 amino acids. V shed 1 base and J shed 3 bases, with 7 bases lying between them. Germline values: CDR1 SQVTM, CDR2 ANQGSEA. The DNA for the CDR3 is TGCAGCGTTGAAGGGGGAATCTACGAGCAGTACTTC. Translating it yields CSVEGGIYEQYF.

CDR3 sequence: CSAKPGTLLEQYF. The DNA for the CDR3 is TGCAGTGCAAAACCGGGGACGTTGTTGGAGCAGTACTTC. The J gene is TRBJ2-7, the V gene TRBV20-1; D tentatively fits TRBD1 or TRBD2 (5 bases each). This CDR3 spans 13 amino acids. Germline CDR1 DFQATT, CDR2 SNEGSKA (reference sequence). Trimming took 6 bases from V and 7 from J, leaving 19 bases between them.

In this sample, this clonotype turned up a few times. Here the CDR3 reads CASSQADRVGSYEQYF. The CDR3 nucleotides are TGTGCCAGCAGCCAGGCGGACAGGGTAGGGTCCTACGAGCAGTACTTC. The chain has TRBV6-1 and TRBJ2-7; 8 nucleotides align to TRBD1. There are 16 residues in the CDR3. Germline V gene sequence: CDR1 MNHNS, CDR2 SASEGT. V was pared by 6 bases and J by 1 base, with 11 bases of the junction left unmatched.

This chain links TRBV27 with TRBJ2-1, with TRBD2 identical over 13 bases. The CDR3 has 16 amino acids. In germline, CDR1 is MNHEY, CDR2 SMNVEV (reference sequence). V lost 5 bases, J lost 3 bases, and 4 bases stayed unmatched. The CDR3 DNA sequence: TGTGCCAGCAGTCGGGGGACTAGCGGGAACTACAATGAGCAGTTCTTC. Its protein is CASSRGTSGNYNEQFF.

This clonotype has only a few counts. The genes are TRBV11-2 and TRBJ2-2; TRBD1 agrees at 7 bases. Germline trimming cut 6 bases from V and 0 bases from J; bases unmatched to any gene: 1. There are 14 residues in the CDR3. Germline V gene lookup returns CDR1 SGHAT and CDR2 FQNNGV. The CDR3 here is CASRQGANTGELFF. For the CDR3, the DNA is TGTGCCAGCAGGCAGGGGGCGAACACCGGGGAGCTGTTTTTT.

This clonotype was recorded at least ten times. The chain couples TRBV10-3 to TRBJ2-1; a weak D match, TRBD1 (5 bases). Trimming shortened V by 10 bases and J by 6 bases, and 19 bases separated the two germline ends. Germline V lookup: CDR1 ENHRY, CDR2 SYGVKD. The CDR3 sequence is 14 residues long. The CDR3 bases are TGTGCCACCAGGGCCACCCCATTCTTCAATGAGCAGTTCTTC. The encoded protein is CATRATPFFNEQFF.

The CDR3 nucleotides are TGTGCCAGCAGCTGGGGACAGGGGGTTTTGTACGAGCAGTACTTC. Residues: CASSWGQGVLYEQYF. This chain joins TRBV7-6 and TRBJ2-7; TRBD1 matches 11 bases. The CDR3 consists of 15 residues. Germline CDR1 and CDR2: SGHVS and FNYEAQ. With 4 bases clipped from V and 4 bases from J, the junction kept 6 bases outside the gene matches. Together with reference TRBV7-6 and TRBJ2-7, the CDR3 gives the full variable domain: GAGVSQSPRYKVTKRGQDVALRCDPISGHVSLYWYRQALGQGPEFLTYFNYEAQQDKSGLPNDRFSAERPEGSISTLTIQRTEQRDSAMYRCASSWGQGVLYEQYFGPGTRLTVT.

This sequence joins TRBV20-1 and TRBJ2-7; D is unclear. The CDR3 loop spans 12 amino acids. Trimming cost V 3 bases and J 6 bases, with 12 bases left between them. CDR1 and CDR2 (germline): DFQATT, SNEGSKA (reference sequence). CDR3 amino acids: CSARGFGTEQYF. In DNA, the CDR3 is TGCAGTGCTAGGGGATTCGGTACCGAGCAGTACTTC.

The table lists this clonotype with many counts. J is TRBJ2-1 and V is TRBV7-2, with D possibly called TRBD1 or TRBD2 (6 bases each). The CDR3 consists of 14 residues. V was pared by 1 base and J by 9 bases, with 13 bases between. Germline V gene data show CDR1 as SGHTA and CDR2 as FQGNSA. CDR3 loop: CASSLGRGASEQFF. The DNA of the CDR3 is TGTGCCAGCAGCTTAGGGAGGGGGGCGAGTGAGCAGTTCTTC.

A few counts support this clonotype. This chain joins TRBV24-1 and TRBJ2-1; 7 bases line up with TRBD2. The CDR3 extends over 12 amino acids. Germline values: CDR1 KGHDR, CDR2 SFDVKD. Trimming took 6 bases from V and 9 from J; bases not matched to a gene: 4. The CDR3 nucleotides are TGTGCCACCAGTCCTACGGGGGGTGAGCAGTTCTTC. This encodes CATSPTGGEQFF.

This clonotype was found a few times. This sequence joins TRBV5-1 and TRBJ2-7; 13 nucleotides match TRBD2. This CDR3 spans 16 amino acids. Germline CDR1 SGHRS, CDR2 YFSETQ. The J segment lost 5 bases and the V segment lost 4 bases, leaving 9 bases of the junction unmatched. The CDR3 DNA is TGCGCCAGCAGCCTCGGACTAGCGGGAGTCGCTGACGAGCAGTACTTC. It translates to CASSLGLAGVADEQYF. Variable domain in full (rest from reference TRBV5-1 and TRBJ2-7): KAGVTQTPRYLIKTRGQQVTLSCSPISGHRSVSWYQQTPGQGLQFLFEYFSETQRNKGNFPGRFSGRQFSNSRSEMNVSTLELGDSALYLCASSLGLAGVADEQYFGPGTRLTVT.

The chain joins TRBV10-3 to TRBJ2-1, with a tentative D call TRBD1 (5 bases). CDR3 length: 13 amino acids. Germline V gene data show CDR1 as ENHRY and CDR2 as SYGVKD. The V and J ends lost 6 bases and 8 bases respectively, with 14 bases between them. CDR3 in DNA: TGTGCCATCAGAGAATCAGGGCTCGATGAGCAGTTCTTC. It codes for CAIRESGLDEQFF.

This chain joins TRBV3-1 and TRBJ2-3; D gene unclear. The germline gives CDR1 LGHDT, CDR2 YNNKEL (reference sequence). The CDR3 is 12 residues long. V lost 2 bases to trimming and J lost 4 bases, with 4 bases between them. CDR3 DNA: TGTGCCAGCAGCCAAAACCCAGATACGCAGTATTTT. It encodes CASSQNPDTQYF.